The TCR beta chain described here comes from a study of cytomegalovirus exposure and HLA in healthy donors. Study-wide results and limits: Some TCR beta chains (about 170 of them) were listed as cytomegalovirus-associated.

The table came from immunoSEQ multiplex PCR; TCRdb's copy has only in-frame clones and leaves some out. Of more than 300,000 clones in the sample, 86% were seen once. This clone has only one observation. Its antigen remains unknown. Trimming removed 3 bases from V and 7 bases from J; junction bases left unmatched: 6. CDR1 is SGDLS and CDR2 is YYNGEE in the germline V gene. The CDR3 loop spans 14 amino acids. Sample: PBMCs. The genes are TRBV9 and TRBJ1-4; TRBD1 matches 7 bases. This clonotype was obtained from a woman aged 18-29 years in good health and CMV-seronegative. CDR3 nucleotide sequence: TGTGCCAGCAGCGCATCAGGGGGTCGTGAAAAACTGTTTTTT. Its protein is CASSASGGREKLFF.